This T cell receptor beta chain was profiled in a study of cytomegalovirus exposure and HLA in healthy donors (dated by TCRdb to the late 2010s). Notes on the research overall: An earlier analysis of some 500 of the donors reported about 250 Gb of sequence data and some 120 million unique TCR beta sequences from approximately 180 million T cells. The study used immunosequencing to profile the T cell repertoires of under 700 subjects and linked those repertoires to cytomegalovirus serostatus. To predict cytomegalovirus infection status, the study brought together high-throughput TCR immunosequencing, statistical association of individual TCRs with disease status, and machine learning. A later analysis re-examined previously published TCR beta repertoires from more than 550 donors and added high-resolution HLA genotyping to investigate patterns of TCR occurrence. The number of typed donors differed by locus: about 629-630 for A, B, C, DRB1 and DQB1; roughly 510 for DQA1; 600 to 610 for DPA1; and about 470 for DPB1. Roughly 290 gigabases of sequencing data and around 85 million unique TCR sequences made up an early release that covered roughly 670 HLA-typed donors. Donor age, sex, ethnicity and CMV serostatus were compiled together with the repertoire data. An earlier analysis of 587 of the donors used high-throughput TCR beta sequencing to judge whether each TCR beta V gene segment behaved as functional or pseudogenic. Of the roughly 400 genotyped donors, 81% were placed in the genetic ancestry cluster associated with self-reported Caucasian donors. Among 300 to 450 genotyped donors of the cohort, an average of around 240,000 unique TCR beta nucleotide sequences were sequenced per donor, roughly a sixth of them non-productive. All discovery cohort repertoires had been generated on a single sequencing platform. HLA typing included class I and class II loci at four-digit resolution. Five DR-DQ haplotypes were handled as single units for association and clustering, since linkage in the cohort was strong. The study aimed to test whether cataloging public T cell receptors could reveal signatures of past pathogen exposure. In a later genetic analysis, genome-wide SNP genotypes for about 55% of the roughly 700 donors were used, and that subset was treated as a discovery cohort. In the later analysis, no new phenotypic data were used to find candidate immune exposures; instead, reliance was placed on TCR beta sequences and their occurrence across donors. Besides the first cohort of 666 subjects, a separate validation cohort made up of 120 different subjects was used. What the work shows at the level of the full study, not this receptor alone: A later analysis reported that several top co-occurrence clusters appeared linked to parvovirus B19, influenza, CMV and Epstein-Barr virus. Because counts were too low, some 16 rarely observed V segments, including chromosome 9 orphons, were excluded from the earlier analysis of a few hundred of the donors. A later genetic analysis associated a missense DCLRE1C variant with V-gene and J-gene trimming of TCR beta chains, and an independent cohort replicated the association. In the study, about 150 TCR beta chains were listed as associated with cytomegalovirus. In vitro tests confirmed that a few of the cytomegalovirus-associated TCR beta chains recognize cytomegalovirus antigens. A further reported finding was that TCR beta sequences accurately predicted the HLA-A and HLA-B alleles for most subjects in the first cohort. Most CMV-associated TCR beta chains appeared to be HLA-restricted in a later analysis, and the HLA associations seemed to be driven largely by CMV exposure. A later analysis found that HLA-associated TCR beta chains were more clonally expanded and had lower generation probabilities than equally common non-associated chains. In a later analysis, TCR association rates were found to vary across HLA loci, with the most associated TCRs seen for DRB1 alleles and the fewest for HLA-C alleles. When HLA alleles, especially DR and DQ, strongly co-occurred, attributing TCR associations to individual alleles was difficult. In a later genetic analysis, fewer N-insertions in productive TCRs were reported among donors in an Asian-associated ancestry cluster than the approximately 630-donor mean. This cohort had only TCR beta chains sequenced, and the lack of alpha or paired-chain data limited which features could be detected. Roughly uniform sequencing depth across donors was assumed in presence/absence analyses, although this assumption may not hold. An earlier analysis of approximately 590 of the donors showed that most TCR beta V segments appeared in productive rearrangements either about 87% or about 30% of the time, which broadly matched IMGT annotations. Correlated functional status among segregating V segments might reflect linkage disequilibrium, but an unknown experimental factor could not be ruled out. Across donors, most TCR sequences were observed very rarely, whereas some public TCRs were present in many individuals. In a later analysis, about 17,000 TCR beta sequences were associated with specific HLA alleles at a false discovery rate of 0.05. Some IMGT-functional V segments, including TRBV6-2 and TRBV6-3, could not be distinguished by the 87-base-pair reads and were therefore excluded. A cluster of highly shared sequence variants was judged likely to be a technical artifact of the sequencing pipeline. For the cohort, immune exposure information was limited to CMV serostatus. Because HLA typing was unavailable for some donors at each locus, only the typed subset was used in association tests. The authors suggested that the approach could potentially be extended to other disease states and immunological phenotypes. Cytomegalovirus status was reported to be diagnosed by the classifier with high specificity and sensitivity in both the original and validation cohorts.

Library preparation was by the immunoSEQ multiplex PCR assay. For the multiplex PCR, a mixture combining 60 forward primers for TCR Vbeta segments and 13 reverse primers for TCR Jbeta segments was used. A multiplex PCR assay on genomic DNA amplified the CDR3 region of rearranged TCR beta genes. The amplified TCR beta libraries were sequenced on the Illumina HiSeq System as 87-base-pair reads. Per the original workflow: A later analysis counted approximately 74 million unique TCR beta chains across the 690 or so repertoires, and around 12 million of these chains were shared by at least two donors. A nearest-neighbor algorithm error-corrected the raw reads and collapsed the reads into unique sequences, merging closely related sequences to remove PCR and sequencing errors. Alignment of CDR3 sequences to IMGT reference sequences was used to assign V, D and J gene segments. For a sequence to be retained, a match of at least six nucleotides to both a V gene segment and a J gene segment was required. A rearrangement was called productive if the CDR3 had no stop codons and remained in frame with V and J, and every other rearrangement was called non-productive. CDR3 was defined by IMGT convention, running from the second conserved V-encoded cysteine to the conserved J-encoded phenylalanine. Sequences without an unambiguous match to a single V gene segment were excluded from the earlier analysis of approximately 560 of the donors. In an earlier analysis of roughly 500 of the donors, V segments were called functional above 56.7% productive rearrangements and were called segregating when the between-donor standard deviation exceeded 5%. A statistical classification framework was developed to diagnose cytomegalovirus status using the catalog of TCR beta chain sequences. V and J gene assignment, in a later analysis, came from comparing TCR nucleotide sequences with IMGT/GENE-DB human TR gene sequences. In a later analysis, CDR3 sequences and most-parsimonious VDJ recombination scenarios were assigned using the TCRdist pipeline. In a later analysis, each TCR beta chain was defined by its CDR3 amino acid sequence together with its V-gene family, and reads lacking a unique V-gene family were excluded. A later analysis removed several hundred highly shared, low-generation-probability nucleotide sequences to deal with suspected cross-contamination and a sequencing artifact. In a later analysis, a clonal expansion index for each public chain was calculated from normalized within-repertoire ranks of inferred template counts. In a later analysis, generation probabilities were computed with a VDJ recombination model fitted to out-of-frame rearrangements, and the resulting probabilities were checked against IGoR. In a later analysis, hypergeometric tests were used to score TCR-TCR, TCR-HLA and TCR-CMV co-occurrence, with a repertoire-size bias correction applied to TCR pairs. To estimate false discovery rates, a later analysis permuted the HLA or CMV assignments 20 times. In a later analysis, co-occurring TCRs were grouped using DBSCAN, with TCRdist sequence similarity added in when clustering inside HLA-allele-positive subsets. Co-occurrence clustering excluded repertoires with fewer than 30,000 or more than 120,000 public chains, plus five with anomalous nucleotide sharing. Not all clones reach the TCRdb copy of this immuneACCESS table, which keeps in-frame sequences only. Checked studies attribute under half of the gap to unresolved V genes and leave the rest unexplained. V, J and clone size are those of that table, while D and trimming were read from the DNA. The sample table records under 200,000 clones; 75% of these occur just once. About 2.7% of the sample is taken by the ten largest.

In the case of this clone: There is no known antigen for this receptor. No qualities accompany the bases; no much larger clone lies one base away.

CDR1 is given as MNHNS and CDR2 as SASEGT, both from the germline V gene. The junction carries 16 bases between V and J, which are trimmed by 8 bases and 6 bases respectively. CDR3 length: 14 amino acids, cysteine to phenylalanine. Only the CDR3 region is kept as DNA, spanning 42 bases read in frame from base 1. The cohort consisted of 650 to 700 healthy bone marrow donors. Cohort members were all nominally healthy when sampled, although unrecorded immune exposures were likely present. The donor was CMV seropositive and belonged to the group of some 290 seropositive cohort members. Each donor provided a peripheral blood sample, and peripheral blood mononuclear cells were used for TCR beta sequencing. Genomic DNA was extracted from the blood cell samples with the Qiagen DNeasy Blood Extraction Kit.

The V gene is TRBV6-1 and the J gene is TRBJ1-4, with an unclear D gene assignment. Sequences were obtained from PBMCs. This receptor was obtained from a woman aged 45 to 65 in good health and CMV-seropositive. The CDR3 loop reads CASREGSLHEKLFF. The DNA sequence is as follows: TGTGCCAGCCGGGAGGGCAGCCTGCATGAAAAACTGTTTTTT.